These T cell receptor beta chains were read from a single sample in a study of blood T cell repertoires in COVID-19. Profiling relied on immunoSEQ multiplex PCR, and the TCRdb table lists in-frame clones only, not all of them. The table shows about 160,000 clones, with approximately 90% occurring only once. Sequenced input: peripheral blood. These receptors were obtained from a woman aged 60-70 years who had recovered from COVID-19. Both conserved end residues are part of each CDR3. D genes are given only for firm matches. Expanded clones are given a class, and other clones once, few, many or no size at all.

v_call	clone_size	j_call	d_call	cdr3_aa	cdr3_nt
TRBV6-6	.	TRBJ2-7	TRBD1	CASVAGRTGGTYEQYF	TGTGCCAGCGTCGCCGGGAGGACAGGGGGTACCTACGAGCAGTACTTC
TRBV2	.	TRBJ2-1	.	CASRLEGDEQFF	TGTGCCAGCAGGCTTGAGGGAGATGAGCAGTTCTTC
TRBV28	.	TRBJ1-5	TRBD1	CASRTGTVPQPQHF	TGTGCCAGCAGGACCGGGACAGTTCCTCAGCCCCAGCATTTT
TRBV9	.	TRBJ1-5	.	CASSVWQVSNQPQHF	TGTGCCAGCAGCGTATGGCAGGTTAGCAATCAGCCCCAGCATTTT
TRBV9	.	TRBJ2-4	TRBD1	CASSVEGTGGKNIQYF	TGTGCCAGCAGCGTTGAAGGGACAGGGGGCAAAAACATTCAGTACTTC
TRBV11-3	.	TRBJ2-1	.	CASAGVLGNEQFF	TGTGCCAGCGCCGGGGTTTTAGGCAATGAGCAGTTCTTC
TRBV6-2/TRBV6-3	once	TRBJ2-2	TRBD2	CASSPSGGYTGELFF	TGTGCCAGCAGTCCCAGCGGGGGCTACACCGGGGAGCTGTTTTTT
TRBV15	few	TRBJ1-6	.	CATSRDRGGNSPLHF	TGTGCCACCAGCAGAGATCGGGGAGGAAATTCACCCCTCCACTTT
TRBV7-9	.	TRBJ2-1	TRBD1	CASSWGQANNEQFF	TGTGCCAGCAGCTGGGGACAGGCGAACAATGAGCAGTTCTTC
TRBV7-8	.	TRBJ1-3	.	CASSGRFRNTIYF	TGTGCCAGCAGCGGCCGATTTAGAAACACCATATATTTT
TRBV29-1	few	TRBJ1-1	.	CSVEIRVTFF	TGCAGCGTTGAAATTCGCGTGACTTTCTTT
TRBV9	.	TRBJ2-3	TRBD1	CASSATGITDTQYF	TGTGCCAGCAGCGCGACAGGGATCACAGATACGCAGTATTTT
TRBV9	.	TRBJ2-5	TRBD2	CASSVATGGETQYF	TGTGCCAGCAGCGTAGCTACGGGGGGGGAGACCCAGTACTTC
TRBV19	.	TRBJ1-5	TRBD1	CASKFTGGSQPQHF	TGTGCCAGTAAATTCACAGGGGGCTCTCAGCCCCAGCATTTT
TRBV27	.	TRBJ1-1	.	CASSLYRRNTEAFF	TGTGCCAGCAGTTTATACAGGCGGAACACTGAAGCTTTCTTT
TRBV28	.	TRBJ1-5	TRBD1	CASSVGQGGKPQHF	TGTGCCAGCAGTGTCGGACAGGGTGGGAAGCCCCAGCATTTT
TRBV5-1	.	TRBJ1-3	.	CASSPNRAGNTIYF	TGCGCCAGCAGCCCTAACAGGGCTGGAAACACCATATATTTT
TRBV2	.	TRBJ2-7	TRBD2	CASSDGGAFNEQYF	TGTGCCAGCAGTGACGGGGGGGCTTTCAACGAGCAGTACTTC
TRBV28	.	TRBJ1-3	TRBD1	CASRDSTGNTIYF	TGTGCCAGCCGGGACAGTACCGGAAACACCATATATTTT
TRBV4-2	once	TRBJ2-7	TRBD1	CASSQDPGQGLTREIYEQYF	TGTGCCAGCAGCCAAGATCCGGGACAGGGCTTGACTAGGGAAATTTACGAGCAGTACTTC
TRBV28	.	TRBJ1-1	.	CASSLVGDLNTEAFF	TGTGCCAGCAGTTTAGTCGGGGATCTGAACACTGAAGCTTTCTTT
TRBV2	.	TRBJ1-1	.	CASSDGGGTEAFF	TGTGCCAGCAGTGATGGGGGGGGAACTGAAGCTTTCTTT
TRBV5-1	.	TRBJ2-3	TRBD2	CASSSMTSGGRTDTQYF	TGCGCCAGCAGCTCGATGACTAGCGGGGGGAGGACAGATACGCAGTATTTT
TRBV7-8	.	TRBJ2-1	.	CASSLAEYNEQFF	TGTGCCAGCAGCTTAGCTGAGTACAATGAGCAGTTCTTC
TRBV28	few	TRBJ2-5	TRBD2	CASSSGTSGGETQYF	TGTGCCAGCAGTTCCGGGACTAGCGGGGGGGAGACCCAGTACTTC
TRBV7-3	.	TRBJ2-1	.	CASSQDTSGYNEQFF	TGTGCCAGCAGCCAGGACACCTCCGGCTACAATGAGCAGTTCTTC
TRBV2	.	TRBJ2-7	TRBD2	CASSGIWRGDGEQYF	TGTGCCAGCAGTGGAATATGGCGGGGGGATGGAGAGCAGTACTTC
TRBV5-6	.	TRBJ1-5	TRBD1	CASSVPGQDLGNQPQHF	TGTGCCAGCAGCGTCCCGGGACAGGACTTAGGCAATCAGCCCCAGCATTTT
TRBV6-2/TRBV6-3	once	TRBJ2-1	TRBD2	CASSRLAGGRDEQFF	TGTGCCAGCAGTCGACTAGCGGGGGGGCGGGATGAGCAGTTCTTC
TRBV18	.	TRBJ1-4	.	CASSPVTGTYEKLFF	TGTGCCAGCTCACCAGTAACAGGGACCTATGAAAAACTGTTTTTT
TRBV5-1	.	TRBJ2-2	.	CASSLTGSDTGELFF	TGCGCCAGCAGCTTGACAGGGTCTGACACCGGGGAGCTGTTTTTT
TRBV6-6	.	TRBJ2-1	.	CASSYSGGGINEQFF	TGTGCCAGCAGTTACTCGGGGGGTGGTATCAATGAGCAGTTCTTC
TRBV5-1	.	TRBJ2-3	.	CASSLGLTGGDTQYF	TGCGCCAGCAGCTTAGGACTCACTGGCGGAGATACGCAGTATTTT
TRBV28	.	TRBJ1-6	.	CATYGGSYNSPLHF	TGTGCCACGTACGGAGGCTCCTATAATTCACCCCTCCACTTT
TRBV11-2	once	TRBJ2-3	.	CASSLGGGLIF	TGTGCCAGCAGCTTAGGAGGAGGCCTAATTTTT
TRBV3-1/TRBV3-2	once	TRBJ2-1	TRBD2	CASSHTSGNEQFF	TGTGCCAGCAGCCACACTAGCGGAAATGAGCAGTTCTTC
TRBV7-8	once	TRBJ1-5	TRBD1	CASSLAGQGRDQPQHF	TGTGCCAGCAGCTTAGCGGGACAGGGGAGAGATCAGCCCCAGCATTTT